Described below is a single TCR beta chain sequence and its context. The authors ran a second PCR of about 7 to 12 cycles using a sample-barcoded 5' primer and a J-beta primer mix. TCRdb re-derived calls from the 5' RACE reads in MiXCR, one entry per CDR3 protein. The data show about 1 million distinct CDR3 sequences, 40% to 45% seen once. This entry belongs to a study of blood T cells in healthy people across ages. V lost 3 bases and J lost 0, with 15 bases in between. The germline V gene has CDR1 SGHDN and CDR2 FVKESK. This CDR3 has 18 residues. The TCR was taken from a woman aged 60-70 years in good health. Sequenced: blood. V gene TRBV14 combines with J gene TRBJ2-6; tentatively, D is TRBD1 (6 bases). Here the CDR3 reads CASSQLPGHLSGANVLTF. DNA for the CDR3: TGTGCCAGCAGCCAGCTACCGGGACACCTCTCTGGGGCCAACGTCCTGACTTTC.